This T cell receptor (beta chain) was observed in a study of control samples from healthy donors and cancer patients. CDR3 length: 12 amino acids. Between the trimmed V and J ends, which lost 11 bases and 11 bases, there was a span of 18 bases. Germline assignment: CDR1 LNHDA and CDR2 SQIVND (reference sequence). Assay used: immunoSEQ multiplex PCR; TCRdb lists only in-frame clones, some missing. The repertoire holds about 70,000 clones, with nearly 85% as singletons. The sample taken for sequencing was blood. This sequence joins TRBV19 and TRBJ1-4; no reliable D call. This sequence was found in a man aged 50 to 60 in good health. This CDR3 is CARSPLGPKLFF. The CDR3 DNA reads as TGTGCCCGTTCCCCCCTTGGTCCCAAACTGTTTTTT.